This TCR beta chain is drawn from a study of T cell clones after liver transplantation. Study overall: TCRbeta sequencing after a pre-transplant mixed lymphocyte reaction identified graft-donor-reactive clones, later tracked in post-transplant blood. Three of eight recipients were HCV-positive; others had non-autoimmune, non-viral indications.

Points on this clone: What it binds is not known.

The table came from immunoSEQ multiplex PCR; TCRdb's copy has only in-frame clones and leaves some out. In the table there are roughly 55,000 clones, around 85% of which are singletons. Sorting of unstimulated PBMCs yielded separate CD3+CD4+ and CD3+CD8+ fractions. Study-level results: Post-transplant time points were not standardized, so conclusions are preliminary.

This receptor was identified in a human donor who received a liver transplant. The sequenced sample was CD4+ T cells from blood, obtained before liver transplant.

In nucleotides, the CDR3 is TGTGCCAGCAGCTTAGGATCTGGAAGGGGTGAAGAGACCCAGTACTTC. As protein: CASSLGSGRGEETQYF. The chain carries TRBV7-2 and TRBJ2-5; a possible D gene is TRBD1 (5 bases). V gave up 1 base and J gave up 3 bases, with 15 bases separating them. Germline V lookup: CDR1 SGHTA, CDR2 FQGNSA. This CDR3 contains 16 residues.